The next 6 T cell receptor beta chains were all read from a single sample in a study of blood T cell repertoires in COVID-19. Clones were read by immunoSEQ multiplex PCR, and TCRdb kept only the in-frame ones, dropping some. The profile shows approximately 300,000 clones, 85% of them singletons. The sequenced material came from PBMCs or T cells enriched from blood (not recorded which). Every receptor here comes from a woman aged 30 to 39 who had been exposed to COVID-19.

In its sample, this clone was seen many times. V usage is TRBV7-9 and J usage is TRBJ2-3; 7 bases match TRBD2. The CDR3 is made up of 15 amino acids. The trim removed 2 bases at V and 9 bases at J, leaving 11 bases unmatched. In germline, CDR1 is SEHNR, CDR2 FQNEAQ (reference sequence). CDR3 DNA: TGTGCCAGCAGCTTATCGAGCGGGGTACCCCGGACGCAGTATTTT. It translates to CASSLSSGVPRTQYF. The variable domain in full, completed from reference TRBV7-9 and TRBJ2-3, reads DTGVSQNPRHKITKRGQNVTFRCDPISEHNRLYWYRQTLGQGPEFLTYFQNEAQLEKSRLLSDRFSAERPKGSFSTLEIQRTEQGDSAMYLCASSLSSGVPRTQYFGPGTRLTVL.

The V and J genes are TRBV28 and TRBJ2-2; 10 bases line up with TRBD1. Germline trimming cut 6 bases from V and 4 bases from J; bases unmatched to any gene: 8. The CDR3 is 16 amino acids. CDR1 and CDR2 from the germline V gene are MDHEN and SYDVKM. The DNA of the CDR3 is TGTGCCAGCAGCACGACAGGGGGCAGTTTCACCGGGGAGCTGTTTTTT. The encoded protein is CASSTTGGSFTGELFF. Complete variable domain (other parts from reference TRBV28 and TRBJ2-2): DVKVTQSSRYLVKRTGEKVFLECVQDMDHENMFWYRQDPGLGLRLIYFSYDVKMKEKGDIPEGYSVSREKKERFSLILESASTNQTSMYLCASSTTGGSFTGELFFGEGSRLTVL.

As DNA, the CDR3 is TGTGCCAGTATGGGGGCAGGCGGTTGGCAGCCCCAGCATTTT. Translation gives CASMGAGGWQPQHF. The V gene is TRBV19, the J gene TRBJ1-5; possible D gene TRBD1, 6 bases. The CDR3 consists of 14 residues. Germline V lookup: CDR1 LNHDA, CDR2 SQIVND (reference sequence). V lost 7 bases and J 7 bases, leaving 17 bases between the germline ends.

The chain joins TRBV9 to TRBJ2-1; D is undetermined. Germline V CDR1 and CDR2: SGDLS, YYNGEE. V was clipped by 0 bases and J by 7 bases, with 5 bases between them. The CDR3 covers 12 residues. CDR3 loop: CASSVVPNEQFF. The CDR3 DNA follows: TGTGCCAGCAGCGTAGTCCCTAATGAGCAGTTCTTC.

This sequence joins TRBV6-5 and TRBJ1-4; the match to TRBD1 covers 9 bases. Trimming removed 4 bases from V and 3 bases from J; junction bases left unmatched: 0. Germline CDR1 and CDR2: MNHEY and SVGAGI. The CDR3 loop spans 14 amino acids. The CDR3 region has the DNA TGTGCCAGCAGTTGGGACAGGGCTAATGAAAAACTGTTTTTT. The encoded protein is CASSWDRANEKLFF.

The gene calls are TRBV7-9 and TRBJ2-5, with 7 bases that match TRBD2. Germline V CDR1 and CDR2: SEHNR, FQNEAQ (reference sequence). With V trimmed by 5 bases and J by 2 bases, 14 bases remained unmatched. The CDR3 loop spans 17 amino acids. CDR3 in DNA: TGTGCCAGCAGCCCAAGGGTGGGAGGGCCTCGGCAAGAGACCCAGTACTTC. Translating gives CASSPRVGGPRQETQYF.